The clone carrying this TCR beta chain was found a few times. The antigen is unknown. These data are taken from a study of T cells after yellow fever vaccination. Study findings and constraints: Although the secondary response was weaker, it peaked faster, at day 5 versus 15. CD4 and CD8 compartments shared a small share of clonotypes, likely from convergent recombination. Reappearance after the booster was observed for most primary-vaccination clones (about 97% CD4, just over 85% CD8).

The V gene's germline CDR1 is SGDLS and CDR2 YYNGEE. V lost 0 bases and J 0 bases, leaving 3 bases between the germline ends. CDR3 length equals 14 residues. TCR cDNA was made by 5'RACE template switching, adding a universal primer site and UMIs. TCRdb re-called the 5' RACE reads through MiXCR, storing one row per CDR3 protein. The sample yields hundreds of thousands of distinct CDR3 sequences, roughly an eighth seen once. V gene TRBV9 combines with J gene TRBJ2-2; D is unresolved. The sequence came from a man aged 30 to 45 who received the YFV17D yellow fever vaccine. Sequences were derived from PBMCs, sampled on the day of the yellow fever booster vaccination. CDR3 region: CASSVVPNTGELFF. DNA of the CDR3: TGTGCCAGCAGCGTAGTGCCGAACACCGGGGAGCTGTTTTTT.